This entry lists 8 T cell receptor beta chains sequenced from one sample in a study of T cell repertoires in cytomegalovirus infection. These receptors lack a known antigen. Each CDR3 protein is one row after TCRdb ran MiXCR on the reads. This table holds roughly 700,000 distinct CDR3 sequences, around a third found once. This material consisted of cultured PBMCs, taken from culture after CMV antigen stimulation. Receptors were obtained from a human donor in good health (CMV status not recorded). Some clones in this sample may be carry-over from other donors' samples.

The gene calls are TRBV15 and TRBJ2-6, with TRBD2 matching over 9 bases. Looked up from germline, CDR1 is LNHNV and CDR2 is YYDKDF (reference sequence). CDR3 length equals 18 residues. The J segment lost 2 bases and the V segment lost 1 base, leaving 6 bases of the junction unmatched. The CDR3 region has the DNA TGTGCCACCAGCAGAGGCGTTGCGGGAGGGGCTGGGGCCAACGTCCTGACTTTC. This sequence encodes CATSRGVAGGAGANVLTF.

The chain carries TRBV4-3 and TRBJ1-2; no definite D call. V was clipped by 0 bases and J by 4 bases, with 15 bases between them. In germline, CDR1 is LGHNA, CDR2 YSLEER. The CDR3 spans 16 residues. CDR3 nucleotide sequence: TGCGCCAGCAGCCAAGATGGCAGCACTCTGGGCTATGGCTACACCTTC. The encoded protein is CASSQDGSTLGYGYTF.

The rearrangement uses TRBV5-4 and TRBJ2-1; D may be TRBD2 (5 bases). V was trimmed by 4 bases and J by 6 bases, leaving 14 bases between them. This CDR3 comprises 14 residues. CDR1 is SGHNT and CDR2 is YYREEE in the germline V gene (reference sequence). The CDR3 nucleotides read TGTGCCAGCAGCACAACGGGCGGGTCCAATGAGCAGTTCTTC. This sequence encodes CASSTTGGSNEQFF. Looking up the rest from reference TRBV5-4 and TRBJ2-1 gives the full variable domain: ETGVTQSPTHLIKTRGQQVTLRCSSQSGHNTVSWYQQALGQGPQFIFQYYREEENGRGNFPPRFSGLQFPNYSSELNVNALELDDSALYLCASSTTGGSNEQFFGPGTRLTVL.

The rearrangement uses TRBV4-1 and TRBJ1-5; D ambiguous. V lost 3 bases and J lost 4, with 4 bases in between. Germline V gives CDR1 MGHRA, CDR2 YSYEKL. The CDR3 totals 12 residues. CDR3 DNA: TGCGCCAGCAGCCATCTAAATCAGCCCCAGCATTTT. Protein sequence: CASSHLNQPQHF.

CDR3 region: CSDQTGGETQYF. CDR3 bases: TGCAGCGACCAAACAGGTGGCGAGACCCAGTACTTC. The chain has TRBV29-1 and TRBJ2-5; possibly TRBD1 for D (5 bases). Germline assignment: CDR1 SQVTM and CDR2 ANQGSEA. The CDR3 has 12 residues. V lost 7 bases, J lost 5 bases, and 14 bases lay in between.

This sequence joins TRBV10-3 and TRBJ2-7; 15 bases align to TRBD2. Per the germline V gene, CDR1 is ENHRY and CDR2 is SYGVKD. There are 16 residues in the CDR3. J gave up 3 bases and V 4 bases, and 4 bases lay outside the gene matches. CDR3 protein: CAISAGLAGGLYEQYF. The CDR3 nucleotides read TGTGCCATCAGTGCCGGACTAGCGGGGGGGCTCTACGAGCAGTACTTC.

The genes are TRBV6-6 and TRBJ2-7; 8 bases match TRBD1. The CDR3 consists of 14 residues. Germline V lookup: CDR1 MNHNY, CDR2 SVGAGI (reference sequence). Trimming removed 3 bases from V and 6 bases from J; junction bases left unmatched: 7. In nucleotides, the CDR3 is TGTGCCAGCAGTTATGGACAGGGAATGGGCGAGCAGTACTTC. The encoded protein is CASSYGQGMGEQYF.

The CDR3 is CASSLALDRGTTEAFF. The DNA of the CDR3 is TGTGCCAGCAGTTTAGCATTGGACAGGGGCACCACTGAAGCTTTCTTT. The V gene is TRBV12-3 or TRBV12-4, the J gene TRBJ1-1, with 9 bases matching TRBD1. V trimming: 0 bases; J trimming: 4 bases; junction bases outside the gene matches: 6. The CDR3 is 16 amino acids.